This T cell receptor (beta chain) was captured in a study of blood T cell repertoires in COVID-19. Study-wide context: Samples representing acute and convalescent COVID-19 were sourced from the United States, Italy and Spain. In each case, the material was cDNA or gDNA derived from T cells, B-cell-depleted T cells, or PBMCs.

The CDR3 runs to 14 residues. The junction had 7 bases not matched to a gene; V was cut back by 3 bases and J by 5 bases. CDR1 MNHEY and CDR2 SMNVEV come from the germline V gene (reference sequence). TCRdb keeps only in-frame clones here, not all; method: immunoSEQ multiplex PCR. Among 250,000 to 300,000 clones listed, nearly 90% were seen once. This chain uses TRBV27 with TRBJ2-7, with 7 bases identical to TRBD1. The receptor comes from a woman aged 25 to 39 with acute or convalescent COVID-19. The specimen was peripheral blood. CDR3 region: CASSFVGGKNEQYF. For the CDR3, the DNA is TGTGCCAGCAGTTTTGTAGGGGGCAAGAACGAGCAGTACTTC.